These 16 T cell receptor beta chains came from one sample sequenced in a study of blood T cell repertoires in COVID-19. Measured with immunoSEQ multiplex PCR; TCRdb has only the in-frame clones, and not every one. This sample carries around 220,000 clones, nearly 90% of them seen once, and the ten largest clones take about 15%. Sample: PBMCs or T cells enriched from blood (not recorded which). These receptors were collected from a man aged 30 to 39 who had been exposed to COVID-19.

The gene calls are TRBV5-1 and TRBJ1-1; D perhaps matches TRBD1 (6 bases). Trimming removed 0 bases at V and 11 bases at J, with 14 bases between. Germline V gene sequence: CDR1 SGHRS, CDR2 YFSETQ. The CDR3 has 13 amino acids. CDR3 loop: CASSLAGDTRAFF. CDR3 DNA sequence: TGCGCCAGCAGCTTGGCCGGGGACACGAGGGCTTTCTTT.

The rearrangement uses TRBV15 and TRBJ1-5; D might be TRBD1 (5 bases). The V gene's germline CDR1 is LNHNV and CDR2 YYDKDF (reference sequence). The CDR3 loop spans 15 amino acids. V dropped 3 bases and J dropped 3 bases, with 12 bases sitting between them. CDR3 region: CATSRVGQDNQPQHF. Here the CDR3 DNA reads TGTGCCACCAGCAGGGTCGGACAAGACAATCAGCCCCAGCATTTT.

CDR3 coding DNA: TGTGCCAGCAGCCCGACAGATACGCAGTATTTT. Amino acid sequence: CASSPTDTQYF. The gene calls are TRBV7-9 and TRBJ2-3; D unclear. Germline V gene lookup returns CDR1 SEHNR and CDR2 FQNEAQ (reference sequence). This CDR3 has 11 amino acids. Trimming stripped 5 bases from V and 3 bases from J, with 3 bases between.

This clone showed up just once. V is TRBV24-1 and J is TRBJ2-4, with 8 bases lining up with TRBD1. The CDR3 runs to 14 residues. Germline CDR1 is KGHDR and CDR2 is SFDVKD. The V gene end was trimmed by 4 bases and the J gene end by 10 bases; junction bases not matched to a gene: 8. CDR3 protein: CATSDSTGVAIQYF. The CDR3, as DNA: TGTGCCACCAGTGACTCGACAGGGGTAGCAATTCAGTACTTC.

This rearrangement joins TRBV20-1 to TRBJ2-5; TRBD2 might be the D (5 bases). The CDR3 spans 13 residues. The germline CDR1 and CDR2 sequences are DFQATT and SNEGSKA (reference sequence). Trimming removed 3 bases from V and 1 base from J, with 9 bases in between. The CDR3 protein is CSASYAGQETQYF. For the CDR3, the DNA is TGCAGTGCTAGTTATGCGGGCCAAGAGACCCAGTACTTC.

The table lists this clone with a count of one. The gene calls are TRBV19 and TRBJ1-5, with D possibly TRBD1 on 6 matching bases. The germline V and J ends were trimmed by 6 bases and 3 bases, with 30 bases remaining between them. The CDR3 is made up of 20 amino acids. Germline-derived CDR1 and CDR2 are LNHDA and SQIVND (reference sequence). CDR3 region: CASRPLSGTTGSFDNQPQHF. The CDR3 DNA sequence: TGTGCCAGTAGACCCCTCTCCGGGACAACAGGTTCTTTTGACAATCAGCCCCAGCATTTT.

This clone was seen just once. The genes are TRBV2 and TRBJ1-2; D ambiguous. CDR3 length: 16 amino acids. The V and J ends lost 1 base and 5 bases respectively, with 17 bases between them. Germline CDR1 SNHLY, CDR2 FYNNEI. CDR3 coding DNA: TGTGCCAGCAGTGAAGTTCCAGGATCCACCTTTTATGGCTACACCTTC. Its translation is CASSEVPGSTFYGYTF.

V is TRBV2 and J is TRBJ2-5; D is possibly TRBD2 (5 bases). Trimming removed 4 bases from V and 5 bases from J, with 14 bases in between. In germline, CDR1 is SNHLY, CDR2 FYNNEI. The CDR3 extends over 14 amino acids. The CDR3 spells CASSVRGFKETQYF. CDR3 coding DNA: TGTGCCAGCAGTGTTAGAGGGTTTAAGGAGACCCAGTACTTC.

The V call is TRBV3-1 (or the pseudogene TRBV3-2), the J call TRBJ2-1; TRBD2 might be the D (6 bases). V dropped 0 bases and J dropped 0 bases, with 12 bases sitting between them. The germline V gene encodes CDR1 LGHDT and CDR2 YNNKEL (reference sequence). The CDR3 loop spans 17 amino acids. The CDR3 coding sequence is TGTGCCAGCAGCCAAGATCCCCGGGAGAGCTCCTACAATGAGCAGTTCTTC. Encoded protein: CASSQDPRESSYNEQFF.

This chain joins TRBV3-1 (or the pseudogene TRBV3-2) and TRBJ2-2; 12 positions agree with TRBD2. CDR3 length: 18 residues. V lost 0 bases, J lost 4 bases, and 6 bases stayed unmatched. In germline, CDR1 is LGHDT, CDR2 YNNKEL (reference sequence). CDR3 protein: CASSQEKTSGGFTGELFF. In nucleotides, the CDR3 is TGTGCCAGCAGCCAAGAAAAGACTAGCGGGGGTTTCACCGGGGAGCTGTTTTTT.

A few counts support this clone. The chain is built from TRBV2 and TRBJ1-2, with 7 bases fitting TRBD1. J lost 1 base, V lost 7 bases, and 9 bases had no gene match. Germline lookup yields CDR1 SNHLY and CDR2 FYNNEI. The CDR3 contains 15 residues. CDR3 nucleotide sequence: TGTGCCAGCACCCACGGGGACAGTGATAACTATGGCTACACCTTC. Its translation is CASTHGDSDNYGYTF.

The chain couples TRBV29-1 to TRBJ1-1; D is perhaps TRBD1 (5 bases). Germline CDR1 reads SQVTM; CDR2 reads ANQGSEA. This CDR3 is built from 15 residues. Trimming pared 0 bases from V and 0 bases from J, leaving 11 bases between. CDR3 protein: CSVEESGLMNTEAFF. For the CDR3, the DNA is TGCAGCGTTGAAGAGTCGGGACTGATGAACACTGAAGCTTTCTTT. Together with reference TRBV29-1 and TRBJ1-1, the CDR3 gives the full variable domain: SAVISQKPSRDICQRGTSLTIQCQVDSQVTMMFWYRQQPGQSLTLIATANQGSEATYESGFVIDKFPISRPNLTFSTLTVSNMSPEDSSIYLCSVEESGLMNTEAFFGQGTRLTVV.

This clone has a count of ten or more. V gene TRBV19 combines with J gene TRBJ1-4; 7 positions match TRBD1. The trim removed 6 bases at V and 6 bases at J, leaving 1 base unmatched. This CDR3 has 12 amino acids. Germline loops: CDR1 LNHDA, CDR2 SQIVND (reference sequence). CDR3 sequence reads: CASRGQDEKLFF. The CDR3 nucleotides read TGTGCCAGTAGAGGACAGGATGAAAAACTGTTTTTT.

The chain recombines TRBV12-5 with TRBJ1-1, with D tentatively TRBD1 (6 bases). The CDR3 extends over 14 amino acids. Germline lookup yields CDR1 LGHNT and CDR2 FRNRAP. V lost 0 bases and J 9 bases, leaving 14 bases between the germline ends. The CDR3 is CASGLVPGGRKAFF. CDR3 coding DNA: TGTGCTAGTGGTTTGGTCCCCGGGGGGCGAAAAGCTTTCTTT.

CDR3 protein: CASSFSSGLINSPLHF. As DNA, the CDR3 is TGTGCCAGCTCGTTTTCCTCGGGACTCATTAATTCACCCCTCCACTTT. The chain recombines TRBV9 with TRBJ1-6, with D perhaps matching TRBD1 (5 bases). Germline lookup yields CDR1 SGDLS and CDR2 YYNGEE. CDR3 length: 16 residues. V was trimmed by 7 bases and J by 6 bases, leaving 20 bases between them.

This clone was counted at least ten times. This chain joins TRBV30 and TRBJ2-7, with a weak D call TRBD1 (6 bases). V lost 4 bases to trimming and J lost 5 bases, with 12 bases between them. Germline CDR1 is GTSNPN and CDR2 is SVGIG (reference sequence). The CDR3 has 12 amino acids. The CDR3 loop is CAWNIQGHEQYF. The CDR3 coding sequence is TGTGCCTGGAATATACAGGGCCACGAGCAGTACTTC. Combining the CDR3 with reference TRBV30 and TRBJ2-7 gives the whole variable domain SQTIHQWPATLVQPVGSPLSLECTVEGTSNPNLYWYRQAAGRGLQLLFYSVGIGQISSEVPQNLSASRPQDRQFILSSKKLLLSDSGFYLCAWNIQGHEQYFGPGTRLTVT.